A single sample is the source of the 32 T cell receptor beta chains below, sequenced in a study of cytomegalovirus exposure and HLA in healthy donors. PCR amplification relied on 60 Vbeta primers (plus 13 Jbeta primers). Profiling relied on immunoSEQ multiplex PCR, and the TCRdb table lists in-frame clones only, not all of them. The data contain under 150,000 clones, roughly 9.9% of them singletons. The source material was PBMCs. Receptors were obtained from a man younger than 45 in good health and CMV-seronegative.

This clone was observed a few times. The chain carries TRBV15 and TRBJ2-1, with 10 bases matching TRBD2. The CDR3 has 15 amino acids. Germline V CDR1 and CDR2: LNHNV, YYDKDF (reference sequence). The V gene end was trimmed by 0 bases and the J gene end by 7 bases; junction bases not matched to a gene: 3. The CDR3 DNA sequence: TGTGCCACCAGCAGAGAAAGCGGGGGGGCGAATGAGCAGTTCTTC. This translates into CATSRESGGANEQFF. The whole variable domain, filled in from reference TRBV15 and TRBJ2-1, reads DAMVIQNPRYQVTQFGKPVTLSCSQTLNHNVMYWYQQKSSQAPKLLFHYYDKDFNNEADTPDNFQSRRPNTSFCFLDIRSPGLGDTAMYLCATSRESGGANEQFFGPGTRLTVL.

This clone was seen a handful of times. CDR3 region: CASSFKTGYSGNTIYF. The DNA of the CDR3 is TGTGCCAGCAGCTTTAAGACAGGCTACTCTGGAAACACCATATATTTT. The chain recombines TRBV7-8 with TRBJ2-2, with TRBD1 as a possible D gene (6 bases). The DNA end lines up better with TRBJ1-3; the J call may be wrong. CDR3 length equals 16 residues. In germline, CDR1 is SGHVS, CDR2 FQNEAQ.

The chain links TRBV11-2 to TRBJ2-2; tentatively, D is TRBD1 (5 bases). The CDR3 spans 13 residues. CDR1 SGHAT and CDR2 FQNNGV come from the germline V gene. Trimming pared 5 bases from V and 4 bases from J, leaving 8 bases between. The DNA of the CDR3 is TGTGCCAGCAGCCCCAGGGTCACCGGGGAGCTGTTTTTT. Translation gives CASSPRVTGELFF.

A word on this clone: Different DNA sequences within this sample yield the same CDR3. The chain links TRBV11-2 to TRBJ1-2; TRBD1 is a possible D gene (5 bases). Germline assignment: CDR1 SGHAT and CDR2 FQNNGV. This CDR3 has 13 residues. With 5 bases removed from V and 3 bases from J, the gap between germline ends came to 10 bases. The CDR3 DNA sequence: TGTGCCAGCAGCCCTGACAGAGACTATGGCTACACCTTC. It yields the protein CASSPDRDYGYTF.

This clone was counted a few times. The V gene is TRBV7-9, the J gene TRBJ1-1; 7 bases agree with TRBD1. This CDR3 is 14 amino acids long. Germline CDR1 SEHNR, CDR2 FQNEAQ (reference sequence). V was clipped by 2 bases and J by 4 bases; unmatched bases: 4. CDR3 in amino acids: CASSLIQGSTEAFF. The CDR3 region has the DNA TGTGCCAGCAGCTTAATACAGGGGAGCACTGAAGCTTTCTTT. Drawing the rest from reference TRBV7-9 and TRBJ1-1, the complete variable domain is DTGVSQNPRHKITKRGQNVTFRCDPISEHNRLYWYRQTLGQGPEFLTYFQNEAQLEKSRLLSDRFSAERPKGSFSTLEIQRTEQGDSAMYLCASSLIQGSTEAFFGQGTRLTVV.

The chain recombines TRBV19 with TRBJ2-2; a weak D match, TRBD2 (6 bases). V was cut by 6 bases and J by 8 bases, with 13 bases left in between. The CDR3 consists of 13 residues. Germline CDR1 and CDR2: LNHDA and SQIVND (reference sequence). The CDR3 nucleotides read TGTGCCAGTAGCACGGGAGCGAAAGGGGAGCTGTTTTTT. It encodes CASSTGAKGELFF.

On this clone: Relative to the germline gene, one junction end is altered; a read error may explain this. The V and J genes are TRBV13 and TRBJ2-1, with D perhaps matching TRBD1 (6 bases). CDR1 and CDR2 (germline): PRHDT, FYEKMQ (reference sequence). The CDR3 loop spans 16 amino acids. The CDR3: CASSSVGASSYNDQFF. In nucleotides, the CDR3 is TGTGCCAGCAGCTCAGTGGGGGCGAGCTCCTACAATGATCAGTTCTTC. Drawing the rest from reference TRBV13 and TRBJ2-1, the complete variable domain is AAGVIQSPRHLIKEKRETATLKCYPIPRHDTVYWYQQGPGQDPQFLISFYEKMQSDKGSIPDRFSAQQFSDYHSELNMSSLELGDSALYFCASSSVGASSYNDQFFGPGTRLTVL.

V is TRBV14 and J is TRBJ2-7; TRBD2 aligns across 7 bases. Per germline, CDR1 SGHDN and CDR2 FVKESK. The CDR3 length is 14 residues. The junction had 4 bases not matched to a gene; V was cut back by 4 bases and J by 1 base. CDR3 sequence (DNA): TGTGCCAGCAGCCTAACCGGGGGGTCCTACGAGCAGTACTTC. The encoded protein is CASSLTGGSYEQYF.

CDR3 protein: CASRTLPGQGQETQYF. The CDR3 nucleotides are TGTGCCAGCAGGACACTCCCGGGACAGGGACAAGAGACCCAGTACTTC. This chain uses TRBV28 with TRBJ2-5, with 9 bases identical to TRBD1. The V segment lost 6 bases and the J segment 2 bases; nucleotides outside the gene matches: 10. The CDR3 has 16 amino acids. CDR1 MDHEN and CDR2 SYDVKM come from the germline V gene.

This chain links TRBV10-3 with TRBJ1-3; D call uncertain. The CDR3 length is 15 residues. Germline CDR1 ENHRY, CDR2 SYGVKD. The ends were cut back, 0 bases at V and 4 bases at J, with 10 bases in the middle. CDR3 sequence reads: CAISESSGSGNTIYF. The CDR3 DNA reads TGTGCCATCAGTGAGTCGTCGGGTTCCGGAAACACCATATATTTT.

By sample fraction, this clone is medium-sized (0.01 to 0.1%). This chain uses TRBV6-4 with TRBJ2-3; 7 bases line up with TRBD2. CDR1 and CDR2 (germline): MRHNA, SNTAGT. The CDR3 runs to 14 residues. The V segment lost 8 bases and the J segment 0 bases; nucleotides outside the gene matches: 5. As DNA, the CDR3 is TGTGCCAGCTCCCGGGAGGCTAGCACAGATACGCAGTATTTT. Protein product: CASSREASTDTQYF.

The sample holds a few counts of this clone. V and J are TRBV6-1 and TRBJ1-4, with D unclear. Germline lookup yields CDR1 MNHNS and CDR2 SASEGT. The CDR3 extends over 15 amino acids. Trimming stripped 4 bases from V and 6 bases from J, with 15 bases between. The CDR3 is CASSVAPAFDEKLFF. The CDR3 nucleotides are TGTGCCAGCAGTGTGGCCCCCGCCTTTGATGAAAAACTGTTTTTT.

This clone has a handful of counts. This sequence joins TRBV27 and TRBJ1-5, with D perhaps TRBD1 (6 bases). The CDR3 contains 13 residues. V was pared by 3 bases and J by 8 bases, with 11 bases between. Germline CDR1 reads MNHEY; CDR2 reads SMNVEV (reference sequence). CDR3 in DNA: TGTGCCAGCAGTTTGGGGGCATGGGAGCCCCAGCATTTT. Translation gives CASSLGAWEPQHF.

This chain links TRBV5-6 with TRBJ2-3, with D perhaps TRBD1 (5 bases). Per the germline V gene, CDR1 is SGHDT and CDR2 is YYEEEE. CDR3 length: 12 amino acids. V shed 2 bases and J shed 7 bases, with 8 bases lying between them. CDR3 DNA sequence: TGTGCCAGCAGCTTTGACAGCTATACGCAGTATTTT. This translates into CASSFDSYTQYF.

This clone was counted between two and nine times. The genes are TRBV27 and TRBJ1-2; D not certain. Per germline, CDR1 MNHEY and CDR2 SMNVEV (reference sequence). V was shortened by 6 bases and J by 4 bases, with 18 bases between the two germline ends. The CDR3 has 15 residues. The CDR3 protein is CASSQREGFRYGYTF. DNA for the CDR3: TGTGCCAGCAGCCAAAGAGAGGGCTTTCGCTATGGCTACACCTTC.

CDR3 in DNA: TGCGCCACCAAGCGGGAGGGTATGAATGAGCAGTTCTTC. The encoded protein is CATKREGMNEQFF. This sequence joins TRBV5-1 and TRBJ2-1, with TRBD2 identical over 10 bases. Unmatched junction bases numbered 7, after V lost 9 bases and J lost 7 bases. Germline V gene sequence: CDR1 SGHRS, CDR2 YFSETQ. CDR3 length: 13 amino acids. Looking up the rest from reference TRBV5-1 and TRBJ2-1 gives the full variable domain: KAGVTQTPRYLIKTRGQQVTLSCSPISGHRSVSWYQQTPGQGLQFLFEYFSETQRNKGNFPGRFSGRQFSNSRSEMNVSTLELGDSALYLCATKREGMNEQFFGPGTRLTVL.

V is TRBV27 and J is TRBJ1-1; 8 bases align to TRBD1. Germline V CDR1 and CDR2: MNHEY, SMNVEV (reference sequence). J lost 4 bases, V lost 5 bases, and 6 bases had no gene match. This CDR3 spans 14 amino acids. DNA for the CDR3: TGTGCCAGCAGTCTGGACAGGGCGGGCACTGAAGCTTTCTTT. Amino acid sequence: CASSLDRAGTEAFF.

The chain uses TRBV6-5 and TRBJ2-5; 13 nucleotides match TRBD2. The DNA end lines up better with TRBJ2-7; the J call may be wrong. The CDR3 length is 15 residues. CDR1 is MNHEY and CDR2 is SVGAGI in the germline V gene. The CDR3 nucleotides read TGTGCCAGCAGTTGGACTAGCGGGGGCTCCTACGAGCAGTACTTC. Its protein is CASSWTSGGSYEQYF.

This rearrangement joins TRBV30 to TRBJ2-5; TRBD1 is a possible D gene (8 bases). With the DNA end fitting TRBJ2-7 better, the J assignment may be wrong. Germline V gives CDR1 GTSNPN, CDR2 SVGIG (reference sequence). There are 15 residues in the CDR3. CDR3 loop: CAWSAGQGGAYEQYF. The CDR3, as DNA: TGTGCCTGGAGTGCCGGACAGGGAGGGGCCTACGAGCAGTACTTC.

The rearrangement joins TRBV19 to TRBJ1-1; D might be TRBD1 (5 bases). The V end was cut by 6 bases, the J end by 1 base, with 9 bases between. The CDR3 has 13 residues. Germline V gives CDR1 LNHDA, CDR2 SQIVND (reference sequence). The DNA for the CDR3 is TGTGCCAGTAGGGACACTCGGAACACTGAAGCTTTCTTT. It translates to CASRDTRNTEAFF.

This sequence joins TRBV11-2 and TRBJ1-1; D gene uncertain. Trimming left V 5 bases short and J 1 base short, with 11 bases between. The germline CDR1 and CDR2 sequences are SGHAT and FQNNGV. CDR3 size: 14 residues. Here the CDR3 reads CASSPERGNTEAFF. The CDR3 DNA sequence: TGTGCCAGCAGCCCAGAGCGGGGGAACACTGAAGCTTTCTTT.

The chain has TRBV5-5 and TRBJ2-1; D gene ambiguous. Between the trimmed V and J ends, which lost 6 bases and 0 bases, there was a span of 7 bases. This CDR3 has 13 residues. Germline CDR1 SGHKS, CDR2 YYEKEE (reference sequence). The CDR3 DNA follows: TGTGCCAGCACCGTACTCTCCTACAATGAGCAGTTCTTC. Its protein is CASTVLSYNEQFF.

This clone occurred a few times. The chain links TRBV27 to TRBJ2-7, with TRBD1 matching 7 bases. CDR3 length: 14 residues. From germline, CDR1 is MNHEY and CDR2 SMNVEV (reference sequence). J gave up 0 bases and V 3 bases, and 2 bases lay outside the gene matches. CDR3 sequence reads: CASSLRTGSYEQYF. CDR3 in DNA: TGTGCCAGCAGTTTGAGGACAGGCTCCTACGAGCAGTACTTC.

This clone showed up just a few times. V usage is TRBV11-3 and J usage is TRBJ2-7; TRBD1 aligns across 9 bases. V lost 4 bases, J lost 2 bases, and 6 bases stayed unmatched. From germline, CDR1 is SGHNT and CDR2 YENEEA. The CDR3 spans 15 residues. DNA for the CDR3: TGTGCCAGCAGCTCTACCGGGACAGGGACCTACGAGCAGTACTTC. The encoded protein is CASSSTGTGTYEQYF.

The V call is TRBV5-8, the J call TRBJ1-1; 8 positions match TRBD1. Looked up from germline, CDR1 is SGHTS and CDR2 is YDEGEE. The CDR3 length is 16 residues. V was pared by 2 bases and J by 5 bases, with 11 bases of the junction left unmatched. The CDR3, as DNA: TGTGCCAGCAGCTTAAGATCAAGGACAGGGAATACTGAAGCTTTCTTT. Amino acid sequence: CASSLRSRTGNTEAFF.

The chain links TRBV7-2 to TRBJ2-3; D is perhaps TRBD2 (5 bases). With 1 base removed from V and 3 bases from J, the gap between germline ends came to 8 bases. CDR3 length equals 14 residues. CDR1 SGHTA and CDR2 FQGNSA come from the germline V gene. CDR3 residues: CASSLGGYTDTQYF. In DNA, the CDR3 is TGTGCCAGCAGCTTAGGCGGGTATACAGATACGCAGTATTTT. The complete variable domain, with remaining parts taken from reference TRBV7-2 and TRBJ2-3, reads GAGVSQSPSNKVTEKGKDVELRCDPISGHTALYWYRQSLGQGLEFLIYFQGNSAPDKSGLPSDRFSAERTGGSVSTLTIQRTQQEDSAVYLCASSLGGYTDTQYFGPGTRLTVL.

This clone showed up just a few times. The CDR3 loop is CASSLGMGARSNQPQHF. In DNA, the CDR3 is TGTGCCAGCAGCTTGGGGATGGGGGCTCGGAGCAATCAGCCCCAGCATTTT. This chain joins TRBV5-6 and TRBJ1-5, with D perhaps TRBD1 (6 bases). Trimming took off 0 bases at V and 1 base at J, with 14 bases between the two ends. This CDR3 is 17 amino acids long. CDR1 and CDR2 from the germline V gene are SGHDT and YYEEEE.

This sequence joins TRBV4-1 and TRBJ1-5; 7 nucleotides agree with TRBD1. The germline CDR1 and CDR2 sequences are MGHRA and YSYEKL. This CDR3 contains 16 residues. V was clipped by 1 base and J by 3 bases; unmatched bases: 6. CDR3 sequence reads: CASSQGVTGSNQPQHF. The CDR3 DNA is TGCGCCAGCAGCCAAGGGGTGACAGGGTCCAATCAGCCCCAGCATTTT.

The chain has TRBV7-8 and TRBJ2-3, with 7 bases matching TRBD2. J lost 1 base, V lost 8 bases, and 12 bases had no gene match. This CDR3 contains 16 residues. Germline values: CDR1 SGHVS, CDR2 FQNEAQ. CDR3 sequence: CASQTAGSRGTDTQYF. CDR3 nucleotide sequence: TGTGCCAGCCAAACAGCGGGGTCGCGGGGCACAGATACGCAGTATTTT.

The CDR3 region has the DNA TGCGCCAGCAGCTTGCTAGCGGGGGGGCGGAACGAGCAGTACTTC. Encoded protein: CASSLLAGGRNEQYF. The chain is built from TRBV5-1 and TRBJ2-7; TRBD2 aligns across 12 bases. Per germline, CDR1 SGHRS and CDR2 YFSETQ. The V gene end was trimmed by 1 base and the J gene end by 5 bases; junction bases not matched to a gene: 4. The CDR3 totals 15 residues.

The chain employs TRBV7-9 and TRBJ2-1, with a weak D call TRBD2 (5 bases). CDR3 length: 14 residues. CDR1 is SEHNR, CDR2 FQNEAQ, per germline (reference sequence). Trimming pared 1 base from V and 7 bases from J, leaving 11 bases between. The CDR3 protein is CASSLVARGNEQFF. CDR3 bases: TGTGCCAGCAGCTTAGTAGCGCGAGGAAATGAGCAGTTCTTC.

The chain recombines TRBV28 with TRBJ1-3; D gene uncertain. This CDR3 has 16 amino acids. V was cut by 7 bases and J by 0 bases, with 16 bases left in between. CDR1 and CDR2 from the germline V gene are MDHEN and SYDVKM. CDR3 residues: CASTPAAANSGNTIYF. The CDR3 DNA reads as TGTGCCAGCACTCCCGCGGCAGCCAACTCTGGAAACACCATATATTTT.